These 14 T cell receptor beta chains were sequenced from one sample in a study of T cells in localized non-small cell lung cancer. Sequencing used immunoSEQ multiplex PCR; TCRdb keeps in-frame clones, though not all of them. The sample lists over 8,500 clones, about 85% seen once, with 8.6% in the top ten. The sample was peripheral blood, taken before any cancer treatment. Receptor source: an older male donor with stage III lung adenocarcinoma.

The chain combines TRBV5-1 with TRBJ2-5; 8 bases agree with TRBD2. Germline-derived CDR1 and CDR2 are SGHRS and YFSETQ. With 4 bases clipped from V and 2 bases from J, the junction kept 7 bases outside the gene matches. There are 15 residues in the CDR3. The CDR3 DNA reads TGCGCCAGCAGCCGTGGACTAGCCGTGCAAGAGACCCAGTACTTC. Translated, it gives CASSRGLAVQETQYF.

The CDR3 here is CASSSRDRAYNEQFF. CDR3 nucleotide sequence: TGTGCCAGCAGTTCCCGGGACAGGGCTTACAATGAGCAGTTCTTC. This chain connects TRBV28 to TRBJ2-1; 9 bases match TRBD1. The J segment lost 4 bases and the V segment lost 4 bases, leaving 5 bases of the junction unmatched. Per germline, CDR1 MDHEN and CDR2 SYDVKM. The CDR3 covers 15 residues.

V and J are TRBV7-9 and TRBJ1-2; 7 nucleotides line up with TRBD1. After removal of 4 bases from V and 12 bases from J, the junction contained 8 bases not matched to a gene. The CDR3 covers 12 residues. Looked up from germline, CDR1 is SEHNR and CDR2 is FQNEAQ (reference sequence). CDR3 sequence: CASSSLDRANTF. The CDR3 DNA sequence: TGTGCCAGCAGCTCCTTAGACAGGGCAAACACCTTC.

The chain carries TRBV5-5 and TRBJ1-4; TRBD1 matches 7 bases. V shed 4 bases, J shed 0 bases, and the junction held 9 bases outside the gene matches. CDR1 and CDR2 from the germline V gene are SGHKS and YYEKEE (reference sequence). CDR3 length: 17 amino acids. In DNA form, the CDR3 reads TGTGCCAGCAGCCTGGGGGACAGTCTTTCAACTAATGAAAAACTGTTTTTT. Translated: CASSLGDSLSTNEKLFF.

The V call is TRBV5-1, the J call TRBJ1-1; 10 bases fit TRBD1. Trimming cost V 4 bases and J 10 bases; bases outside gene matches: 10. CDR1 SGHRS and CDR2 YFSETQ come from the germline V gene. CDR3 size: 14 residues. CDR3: CASSPYGQGDRAFF. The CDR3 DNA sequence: TGCGCCAGCAGCCCCTACGGACAGGGGGATCGAGCTTTCTTT.

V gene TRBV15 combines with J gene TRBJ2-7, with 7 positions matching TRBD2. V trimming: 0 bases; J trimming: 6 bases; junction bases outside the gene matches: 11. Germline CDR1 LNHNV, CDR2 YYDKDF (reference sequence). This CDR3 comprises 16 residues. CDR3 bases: TGTGCCACCAGCAGAGATCAAGCGGGGTTAGTGGCCGAGCAGTACTTC. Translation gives CATSRDQAGLVAEQYF.

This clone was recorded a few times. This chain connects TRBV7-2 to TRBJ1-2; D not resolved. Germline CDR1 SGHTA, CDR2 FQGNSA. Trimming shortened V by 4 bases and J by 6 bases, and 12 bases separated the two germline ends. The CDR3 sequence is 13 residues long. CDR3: CASSWVGRDGYTF. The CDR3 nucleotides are TGTGCCAGCAGCTGGGTAGGGAGGGATGGCTACACCTTC. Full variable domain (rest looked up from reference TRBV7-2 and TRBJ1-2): GAGVSQSPSNKVTEKGKDVELRCDPISGHTALYWYRQSLGQGLEFLIYFQGNSAPDKSGLPSDRFSAERTGGSVSTLTIQRTQQEDSAVYLCASSWVGRDGYTFGSGTRLTVV.

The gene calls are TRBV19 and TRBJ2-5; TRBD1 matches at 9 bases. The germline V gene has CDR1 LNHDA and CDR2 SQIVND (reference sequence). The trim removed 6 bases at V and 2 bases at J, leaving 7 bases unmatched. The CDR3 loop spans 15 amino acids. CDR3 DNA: TGTGCCAGTAGCTCTCCGGGACAGGGACAAGAGACCCAGTACTTC. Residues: CASSSPGQGQETQYF.

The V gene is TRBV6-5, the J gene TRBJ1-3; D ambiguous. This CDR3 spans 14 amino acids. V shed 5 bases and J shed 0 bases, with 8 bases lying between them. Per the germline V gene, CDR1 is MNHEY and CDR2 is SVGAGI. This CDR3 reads CASSEGRSGNTIYF. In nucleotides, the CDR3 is TGTGCCAGCAGTGAAGGACGCTCTGGAAACACCATATATTTT.

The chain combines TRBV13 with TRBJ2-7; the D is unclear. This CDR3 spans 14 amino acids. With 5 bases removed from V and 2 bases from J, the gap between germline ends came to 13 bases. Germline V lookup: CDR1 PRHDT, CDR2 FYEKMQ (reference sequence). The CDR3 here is CASSLRVAPYEQYF. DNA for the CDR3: TGTGCCAGCAGCCTCCGGGTAGCTCCCTACGAGCAGTACTTC.

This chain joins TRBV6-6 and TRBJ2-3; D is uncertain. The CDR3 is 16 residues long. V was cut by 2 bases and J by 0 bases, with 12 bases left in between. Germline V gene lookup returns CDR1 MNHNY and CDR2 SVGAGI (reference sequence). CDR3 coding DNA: TGTGCCAGCAGTTACGACCATCGCACTAGCACAGATACGCAGTATTTT. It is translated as CASSYDHRTSTDTQYF.

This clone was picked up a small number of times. DNA of the CDR3: TGTGCCAGCAGTGGGGCAGGAGGGGTTGGACCCCTCCACTTT. Translated: CASSGAGGVGPLHF. V and J are TRBV2 and TRBJ1-6, with a possible D match to TRBD1 (5 bases). Germline V CDR1 and CDR2: SNHLY, FYNNEI. V lost 4 bases and J 12 bases, leaving 16 bases between the germline ends. This CDR3 comprises 14 residues.

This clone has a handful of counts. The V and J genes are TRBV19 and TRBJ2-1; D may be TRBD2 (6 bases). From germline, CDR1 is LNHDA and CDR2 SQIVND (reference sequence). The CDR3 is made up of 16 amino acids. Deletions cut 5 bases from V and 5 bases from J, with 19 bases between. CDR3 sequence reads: CASSADFSGPNNEQFF. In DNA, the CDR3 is TGTGCCAGTAGTGCGGATTTTAGCGGTCCAAACAATGAGCAGTTCTTC. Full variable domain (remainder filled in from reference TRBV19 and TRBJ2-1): DGGITQSPKYLFRKEGQNVTLSCEQNLNHDAMYWYRQDPGQGLRLIYYSQIVNDFQKGDIAEGYSVSREKKESFPLTVTSAQKNPTAFYLCASSADFSGPNNEQFFGPGTRLTVL.

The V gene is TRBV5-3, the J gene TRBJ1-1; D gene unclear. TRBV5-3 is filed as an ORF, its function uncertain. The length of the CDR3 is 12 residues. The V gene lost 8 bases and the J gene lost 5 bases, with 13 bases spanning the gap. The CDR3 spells CASRSYGTEAFF. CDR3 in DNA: TGTGCCAGCAGGAGCTACGGAACTGAAGCTTTCTTT.